This TCR beta chain was obtained from a study of shared clonotypes between healthy human individuals. For each subset, genomic DNA was distributed in equal portions over several immunoSEQ plates. Measured with immunoSEQ multiplex PCR; TCRdb has only the in-frame clones, and not every one. This repertoire shows about 2 million clones, about 95% found once; its top ten account for more than 0.95%. Positive CCR7 selection of CD45RO-negative cells yielded the naive CD8 cells, and terminally differentiated effector memory CD45RA+ cells were excluded. Every donor was a Caucasian adult from Nashville, Tennessee. General study results and limits: Generation of non-shared clonotypes was less probable than generation of clonotypes shared by all four donors.

This clone was found a few times. Its antigen is unknown. V shed 5 bases and J shed 10 bases, with 20 bases lying between them. This CDR3 is built from 14 residues. In germline, CDR1 is MDHEN, CDR2 SYDVKM. Input material: naive CD8+ T cells sorted from blood. This receptor was obtained from a man younger than 35 in good health. This chain uses TRBV28 with TRBJ1-1; a possible D gene is TRBD1 (5 bases). The CDR3 bases are TGTGCCAGCAGTGGGAAATGGGGCGGGCTTTTAGCTTTCTTT. This translates into CASSGKWGGLLAFF.